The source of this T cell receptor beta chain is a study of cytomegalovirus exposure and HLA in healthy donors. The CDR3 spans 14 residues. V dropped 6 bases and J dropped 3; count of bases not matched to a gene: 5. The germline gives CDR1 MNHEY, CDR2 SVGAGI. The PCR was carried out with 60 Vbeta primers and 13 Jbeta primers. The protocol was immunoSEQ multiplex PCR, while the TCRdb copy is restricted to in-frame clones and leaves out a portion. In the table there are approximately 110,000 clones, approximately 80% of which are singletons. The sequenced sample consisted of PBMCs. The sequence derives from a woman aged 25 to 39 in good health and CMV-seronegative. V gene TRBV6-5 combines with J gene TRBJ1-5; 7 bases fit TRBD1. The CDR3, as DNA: TGTGCCAGCAGCGTGACAGGGCACAATCAGCCCCAGCATTTT. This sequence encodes CASSVTGHNQPQHF.